This T cell receptor beta chain derives from a study of a mutant IDH1 vaccine in newly diagnosed glioma. About the study: Treated patients had a mean age of 40.4 years and a sex split that was around 60% male and 37.5% female. The earlier regimen, radiotherapy, temozolomide, or both, was most often both.

Germline CDR1 MNHEY, CDR2 SVGAGI. V was cut by 6 bases and J by 2 bases, with 14 bases left in between. CDR3 length: 14 amino acids. Specified time point: week 47, end of study. Vaccine doses each comprised 300 ug of mutant IDH1 20-mer peptide, with topical imiquimod. TCRdb's table, derived via immunoSEQ multiplex PCR, lists solely in-frame clones and lacks some. The top ten clones hold around 0.73% of a sample with around 100,000 clones, under 90% of them seen once. Study outcomes and limitations: Vaccination induced immune responses in roughly 93% of patients. Apparently, pseudoprogression bore no relation to changes among the top peripheral T cell clonotypes.

A word on this clone: Its target is unknown.

The sample in question was PBMCs, obtained from a glioma patient whose treatment included an IDH1 peptide vaccine. The TCR sequence derives from a woman in her fifties or sixties with glioma. The chain links TRBV6-5 to TRBJ2-7; D unresolved. Written as DNA, the CDR3 is TGTGCCAGCAGCCCGGAGAAAGGGACCTACGAGCAGTACTTC. Amino acid sequence: CASSPEKGTYEQYF.